A single sample gave rise to the 21 T cell receptor beta chains below, sequenced in a study of blood T cell repertoires in COVID-19. Method: immunoSEQ multiplex PCR; TCRdb's copy keeps in-frame clones and lacks some. The sample lists 120,000 or so clones; around nine tenths were seen once. The sample comprised peripheral blood. Receptor source: a woman aged 45 to 65 with acute or convalescent COVID-19.

The chain combines TRBV9 with TRBJ1-4, with D uncertain. The germline V and J ends were trimmed by 4 bases and 7 bases, with 14 bases remaining between them. The germline CDR1 and CDR2 sequences are SGDLS and YYNGEE. There are 14 residues in the CDR3. The CDR3 bases are TGTGCCAGCAGCCCCCGGTCAAGAGGTGAAAAACTGTTTTTT. As protein: CASSPRSRGEKLFF.

This clone was detected a few times. The CDR3 DNA is TGTGCCAGCAGTCTAGGCGGAGGTCGGTACTTC. Its translation: CASSLGGGRYF. This chain uses TRBV12-3 or TRBV12-4 with TRBJ2-7; D may be TRBD2 (5 bases). The V and J ends lost 5 bases and 12 bases respectively, with 14 bases between them. The CDR3 sequence is 11 residues long.

The table lists this clone with a count of one. The chain has TRBV5-1 and TRBJ2-7; the match to TRBD2 covers 8 bases. Unmatched junction bases numbered 18, after V lost 1 base and J lost 9 bases. Germline V gene lookup returns CDR1 SGHRS and CDR2 YFSETQ. The CDR3 consists of 17 residues. DNA for the CDR3: TGCGCCAGCAGCTTGCATACTGGGCTAGCGGGCCAGACGACGCAGTACTTC. Amino acids: CASSLHTGLAGQTTQYF.

This clone was seen just once. The chain uses TRBV3-1 (or the pseudogene TRBV3-2) and TRBJ2-5; tentative D call: TRBD2 (6 bases). The CDR3 is 16 residues long. V dropped 9 bases and J dropped 6 bases, with 26 bases sitting between them. The V gene's germline CDR1 is LGHDT and CDR2 YNNKEL (reference sequence). CDR3 amino acids: CARLTSSREASKTQYF. The CDR3 nucleotides read TGTGCCAGGCTCACTAGCTCTCGAGAGGCCTCCAAGACCCAGTACTTC.

The genes are TRBV29-1 and TRBJ1-4; 10 bases are shared with TRBD1. CDR1 is SQVTM and CDR2 is ANQGSEA in the germline V gene. The CDR3 totals 13 residues. V was pared by 7 bases and J by 4 bases, with 3 bases of the junction left unmatched. The CDR3 spells CSGRDRGNEKLFF. The CDR3 nucleotides read TGCAGCGGCCGGGACAGGGGTAATGAAAAACTGTTTTTT.

The V and J genes are TRBV6-5 and TRBJ1-1; 7 nucleotides line up with TRBD1. Unmatched junction bases numbered 6, after V lost 1 base and J lost 4 bases. The germline gives CDR1 MNHEY, CDR2 SVGAGI. The CDR3 covers 15 residues. In DNA form, the CDR3 reads TGTGCCAGCAGTTACTACAGGGGATGGGGCACTGAAGCTTTCTTT. Its translation: CASSYYRGWGTEAFF.

The genes are TRBV5-1 and TRBJ1-5, with 11 positions matching TRBD1. V shed 0 bases and J 6 bases; nucleotides not matched to a gene: 2. The CDR3 is 15 amino acids. The germline V gene has CDR1 SGHRS and CDR2 YFSETQ. CDR3 loop: CASSLDGTGGQPQHF. The CDR3, as DNA: TGCGCCAGCAGCTTGGACGGGACAGGGGGTCAGCCCCAGCATTTT.

The chain has TRBV11-2 and TRBJ2-6; 12 nucleotides line up with TRBD2. J gave up 1 base and V 1 base, and 5 bases lay outside the gene matches. CDR1 is SGHAT, CDR2 FQNNGV, per germline. There are 19 residues in the CDR3. CDR3 in DNA: TGTGCCAGCAGCTTAGGGGGACTAGCGGGTCAATCTGGGGCCAACGTCCTGACTTTC. This encodes CASSLGGLAGQSGANVLTF.

V gene TRBV4-1 combines with J gene TRBJ1-6; the match to TRBD1 covers 7 bases. CDR3 length: 15 amino acids. CDR1 MGHRA and CDR2 YSYEKL come from the germline V gene. The J segment lost 5 bases and the V segment lost 8 bases, leaving 9 bases of the junction unmatched. The DNA for the CDR3 is TGCGCCAGCGGGGAAACAGGGGCCGATAATTCACCCCTCCACTTT. Protein: CASGETGADNSPLHF.

The chain carries TRBV5-1 and TRBJ1-2; perhaps TRBD1 as D (6 bases). This CDR3 is built from 14 residues. With 0 bases removed from V and 6 bases from J, the gap between germline ends came to 12 bases. The germline V gene has CDR1 SGHRS and CDR2 YFSETQ. The CDR3 sequence is CASSLGQAFDGYTF. The CDR3 DNA sequence: TGCGCCAGCAGCTTGGGACAGGCTTTCGATGGCTACACCTTC.

This clone was detected once. The rearrangement links TRBV7-2 to TRBJ1-2, with a weak D call TRBD1 (6 bases). V dropped 3 bases and J dropped 7 bases, with 21 bases sitting between them. CDR1 is SGHTA and CDR2 is FQGNSA in the germline V gene. This CDR3 comprises 16 residues. The CDR3 protein is CASSFWVGHAEGGYTF. The CDR3 nucleotides are TGTGCCAGCAGCTTTTGGGTGGGACACGCTGAGGGTGGCTACACCTTC.

The rearrangement links TRBV7-9 to TRBJ2-1; D possibly corresponds to TRBD2 (6 bases). V was trimmed by 5 bases and J by 2 bases, leaving 13 bases between them. The CDR3 totals 15 residues. Germline V gene lookup returns CDR1 SEHNR and CDR2 FQNEAQ (reference sequence). The CDR3 reads CASSPTGAAYNEQFF. The CDR3 DNA reads TGTGCCAGCAGCCCAACGGGAGCGGCCTACAATGAGCAGTTCTTC.

CDR3 in amino acids: CASSLSGTSTDTQYF. The CDR3 DNA follows: TGTGCCAGCAGCCTCAGCGGAACTAGCACAGATACGCAGTATTTT. The gene calls are TRBV7-2 and TRBJ2-3, with D maybe TRBD2 (5 bases). The V gene's germline CDR1 is SGHTA and CDR2 FQGNSA. The CDR3 is made up of 15 amino acids. The ends were cut back, 5 bases at V and 0 bases at J, with 12 bases in the middle.

V and J are TRBV30 and TRBJ1-1, with D unclear. The CDR3 is 15 amino acids. The V gene's germline CDR1 is GTSNPN and CDR2 SVGIG (reference sequence). In DNA form, the CDR3 reads TGTGGCCTGGAGAACGGGAACGAGTATGTTGGTGAAGCTTTCTTT. This codes for CGLENGNEYVGEAFF.

The rearrangement links TRBV9 to TRBJ1-5, with 7 bases aligning to TRBD1. Germline V gene sequence: CDR1 SGDLS, CDR2 YYNGEE. This CDR3 has 15 residues. Trimming at V came to 3 bases and at J to 3 bases, leaving 6 bases not matched to a gene. Here the CDR3 reads CASSATGSLNQPQHF. Here the CDR3 DNA reads TGTGCCAGCAGCGCGACAGGGAGTCTCAATCAGCCCCAGCATTTT.

J is TRBJ2-1 and V is TRBV19; D is ambiguous. The CDR3 covers 13 residues. Trimming stripped 2 bases from V and 5 bases from J, with 7 bases between. Looked up from germline, CDR1 is LNHDA and CDR2 is SQIVND (reference sequence). CDR3 in amino acids: CASSIRRNNEQFF. Here the CDR3 DNA reads TGTGCCAGTAGTATACGGCGGAACAATGAGCAGTTCTTC.

The V and J genes are TRBV7-9 and TRBJ1-2; D is undetermined. In germline, CDR1 is SEHNR, CDR2 FQNEAQ (reference sequence). This CDR3 is 15 amino acids long. Trimming removed 1 base from V and 4 bases from J, with 13 bases in between. The CDR3 reads CASSLDSPSRYGYTF. CDR3 DNA sequence: TGTGCCAGCAGCTTAGATTCACCAAGCCGCTATGGCTACACCTTC.

This chain connects TRBV6-5 to TRBJ2-5; D is uncertain. The germline V and J ends were trimmed by 4 bases and 1 base, with 7 bases remaining between them. Germline assignment: CDR1 MNHEY and CDR2 SVGAGI. The CDR3 is 13 amino acids. This CDR3 reads CASSFTGQETQYF. In DNA form, the CDR3 reads TGTGCCAGCAGTTTTACGGGCCAAGAGACCCAGTACTTC.

V gene TRBV7-2 combines with J gene TRBJ2-7; 8 bases align to TRBD2. The J segment lost 5 bases and the V segment lost 1 base, leaving 7 bases of the junction unmatched. In germline, CDR1 is SGHTA, CDR2 FQGNSA. The CDR3 loop spans 15 amino acids. CDR3 in amino acids: CASSLGGRGGDEQYF. As DNA, the CDR3 is TGTGCCAGCAGCTTAGGAGGACGGGGGGGCGACGAGCAGTACTTC.

J is TRBJ2-3 and V is TRBV13, with 12 bases fitting TRBD2. V was pared by 0 bases and J by 5 bases, with 6 bases of the junction left unmatched. Germline CDR1 reads PRHDT; CDR2 reads FYEKMQ (reference sequence). CDR3 length: 17 amino acids. The CDR3: CASSLGLAGGSGDTQYF. CDR3 DNA sequence: TGTGCCAGCAGCTTAGGCCTAGCGGGGGGGTCAGGAGATACGCAGTATTTT.

The rearrangement uses TRBV6-1 and TRBJ2-1; 7 bases match TRBD1. V shed 2 bases, J shed 4 bases, and the junction held 8 bases outside the gene matches. The germline CDR1 and CDR2 sequences are MNHNS and SASEGT. The CDR3 covers 16 residues. Here the CDR3 reads CASSEPYRTGYNEQFF. As DNA, the CDR3 is TGTGCCAGCAGTGAACCCTATCGGACAGGTTACAATGAGCAGTTCTTC.